This T cell receptor (beta chain) stems from a study of read filtering for tumor transcriptome and immune sequencing. Across the whole study: After DNase treatment, RNA was made into whole-transcriptome libraries.

The sample holds many counts of this clonotype. Its antigen is undetermined. Germline lookup yields CDR1 SGHRS and CDR2 YFSETQ. The ends were cut back, 2 bases at V and 1 base at J, with 5 bases in the middle. This CDR3 spans 13 amino acids. From roughly 390 ng of RNA, a library with molecular barcoded alpha/delta and beta/gamma adaptors was made. Each CDR3 protein gets one entry after TCRdb re-called the reads with MiXCR. Of fewer than 150,000 distinct CDR3 sequences in the sample, 10% to 15% were seen once. Study-wide results and limits: The CD138-negative fraction was mixed bone marrow immune cells, not pure T cells.

The genes are TRBV5-1 and TRBJ2-3; D remains ambiguous. The material sequenced was a population of CD138-negative cells sorted from bone marrow. The sequence derives from a donor aged 40 or over with multiple myeloma. CDR3 loop: CASSLPGTDTQYF. CDR3 sequence (DNA): TGCGCCAGCAGCTTACCAGGCACAGATACGCAGTATTTT.